The clone carrying this T cell receptor beta chain was seen once. No antigen is known for it. This sample is part of a study of T cell responses to AZD1222 COVID-19 vaccine. In the study overall: Pooled together were second doses at about 4 or about 12 weeks. Study-level findings and limits: Donors, mostly white British, included more females; clonal diversity was possibly underestimated. Just six AZD1222 recipients were seropositive at baseline.

In germline, CDR1 is MNHEY, CDR2 SVGEGT. V trimming: 2 bases; J trimming: 6 bases; junction bases outside the gene matches: 5. This CDR3 contains 14 residues. The assay was immunoSEQ multiplex PCR, and TCRdb's table has in-frame clones only and misses some. The profile shows 150,000 to 200,000 clones, around 87% of them singletons. The chain recombines TRBV6-2 or TRBV6-3 with TRBJ2-7; 9 nucleotides align to TRBD2. The TCR comes from an adult in good health. Sequenced material: peripheral blood, taken on day 0 of AZD1222 vaccination. CDR3 sequence (DNA): TGTGCCAGCAGTTACGTAGCGGGAGTGGGCGAGCAGTACTTC. The encoded protein is CASSYVAGVGEQYF.